This TCR beta chain is drawn from a study of cytomegalovirus exposure and HLA in healthy donors. Use of 60 Vbeta and 13 Jbeta primers characterized the PCR. Data came from immunoSEQ multiplex PCR; TCRdb stores just in-frame clones and leaves some out. Of around 160,000 clones in the sample, approximately 85% were seen once. This CDR3 has 13 residues. V lost 6 bases to trimming and J lost 5 bases; unmatched junction nucleotides: 4. The V gene's germline CDR1 is ENHRY and CDR2 SYGVKD. The chain combines TRBV10-3 with TRBJ2-7; 10 nucleotides align to TRBD1. The sample taken for sequencing was PBMCs. The source is a man aged 18 to 30 in good health and CMV-seropositive. This CDR3 reads CAIRRTGGDEQYF. The DNA of the CDR3 is TGTGCCATCAGACGGACAGGGGGAGACGAGCAGTACTTC.